One and the same sample provided the 19 T cell receptor beta chains below, sequenced in a study of identical twins. Each CDR3 protein gets one entry after TCRdb re-called the 5' RACE reads with MiXCR. The data hold approximately 670,000 distinct CDR3 sequences, with around 6% observed a single time. The sample taken for sequencing was naive T cells sorted from blood. The receptors here all came from a young man in good health.

In its sample, this clonotype was seen many times. V gene TRBV7-9 combines with J gene TRBJ1-1, with D perhaps TRBD1 (5 bases). The CDR3 consists of 13 residues. V was shortened by 0 bases and J by 7 bases, with 9 bases between the two germline ends. Germline assignment: CDR1 SEHNR and CDR2 FQNEAQ (reference sequence). CDR3 sequence reads: CASSLAMGGEAFF. The DNA for the CDR3 is TGTGCCAGCAGCTTAGCTATGGGGGGTGAAGCTTTCTTT.

This clonotype was detected ten times or more. The chain carries TRBV10-3 and TRBJ2-5, with 8 positions matching TRBD2. The junction had 1 base not matched to a gene; V was cut back by 2 bases and J by 2 bases. The germline CDR1 and CDR2 sequences are ENHRY and SYGVKD. The CDR3 runs to 14 residues. The CDR3 bases are TGTGCCATCAGTGAGCGGGAGGGGCAAGAGACCCAGTACTTC. Protein: CAISEREGQETQYF.

This clonotype was detected many times. The gene calls are TRBV20-1 and TRBJ2-5; TRBD2 agrees at 7 bases. Germline CDR1 and CDR2: DFQATT and SNEGSKA (reference sequence). The CDR3 runs 14 residues. The CDR3 protein is CSALERAGQETQYF. The DNA for the CDR3 is TGCAGCGCTCTAGAACGAGCGGGACAAGAGACCCAGTACTTC.

In this sample, this clonotype turned up many times. The CDR3 sequence is CASSYLAEGTGELFF. DNA for the CDR3: TGTGCCAGCAGTTACTTAGCGGAGGGCACCGGGGAGCTGTTTTTT. The V gene is TRBV6-5, the J gene TRBJ2-2; maybe TRBD2 (6 bases). Germline V gives CDR1 MNHEY, CDR2 SVGAGI. V lost 1 base and J lost 4, with 10 bases in between. The CDR3 spans 15 residues.

The V gene is TRBV24-1, the J gene TRBJ2-3; D unclear. Trimming took off 4 bases at V and 1 base at J, with 14 bases between the two ends. The CDR3 runs 16 residues. Germline V gene data show CDR1 as KGHDR and CDR2 as SFDVKD. The CDR3 protein is CATSDLSTFGTDTQYF. The CDR3 nucleotides are TGTGCCACCAGTGACCTCAGCACGTTCGGCACAGATACGCAGTATTTT.

V gene TRBV7-2 combines with J gene TRBJ1-1; D may be TRBD1 (6 bases). This CDR3 region has 14 residues. The V gene's germline CDR1 is SGHTA and CDR2 FQGNSA. Trimming pared 1 base from V and 7 bases from J, leaving 13 bases between. This CDR3 reads CASSLGGQLLEAFF. The CDR3 DNA reads as TGTGCCAGCAGCTTAGGGGGGCAGTTACTTGAAGCTTTCTTT. The full variable domain, rest sourced from reference TRBV7-2 and TRBJ1-1, is GAGVSQSPSNKVTEKGKDVELRCDPISGHTALYWYRQSLGQGLEFLIYFQGNSAPDKSGLPSDRFSAERTGGSVSTLTIQRTQQEDSAVYLCASSLGGQLLEAFFGQGTRLTVV.

The table lists this clonotype with many counts. The V and J genes are TRBV5-1 and TRBJ2-1, with 7 nucleotides matching TRBD2. In germline, CDR1 is SGHRS, CDR2 YFSETQ. The CDR3 covers 14 residues. V gave up 4 bases and J gave up 2 bases; unmatched junction bases: 3. The CDR3 nucleotides are TGCGCCAGCAGCCCCGGGACTACCTACAATGAGCAGTTCTTC. It translates to CASSPGTTYNEQFF.

This clonotype was seen many times. The genes are TRBV27 and TRBJ2-4, with a tentative D call TRBD1 (6 bases). Trimming removed 4 bases from V and 3 bases from J, with 13 bases in between. The length of the CDR3 is 15 residues. Germline V gene sequence: CDR1 MNHEY, CDR2 SMNVEV (reference sequence). The CDR3, as DNA: TGTGCCAGCAGTTACTTTCAGGGGAGCAAAAACATTCAGTACTTC. Protein product: CASSYFQGSKNIQYF.

In this sample, this clonotype turned up a few times. The CDR3 DNA follows: TGTGCCAGCAGTTACGGTCTAGCTACGGAGACCCAGTACTTC. Amino acid sequence: CASSYGLATETQYF. The chain is built from TRBV6-5 and TRBJ2-5; tentative D call: TRBD2 (5 bases). Trimming took 2 bases from V and 5 from J, leaving 12 bases between them. There are 14 residues in the CDR3. Per germline, CDR1 MNHEY and CDR2 SVGAGI.

This clonotype was counted at least ten times. V usage is TRBV6-2 or TRBV6-3 and J usage is TRBJ2-7, with D perhaps matching TRBD2 (6 bases). V was shortened by 6 bases and J by 6 bases, with 21 bases between the two germline ends. The CDR3 runs 15 residues. The germline V gene has CDR1 MNHEY and CDR2 SVGEGT. The DNA for the CDR3 is TGTGCCAGCAGCCAGCTTGCGGGGAGGTGGTCCGAGCAGTACTTC. It translates to CASSQLAGRWSEQYF.

In its sample, this clonotype was seen many times. Here the CDR3 reads CATQGAGELFF. CDR3 in DNA: TGTGCCACACAGGGGGCCGGGGAGCTGTTTTTT. The chain has TRBV12-3 or TRBV12-4 and TRBJ2-2, with TRBD1 matching over 8 bases. The CDR3 loop spans 11 amino acids. Losses at the gene ends were 10 bases for V and 6 bases for J; bases not matched to a gene: 1.

The rearrangement joins TRBV20-1 to TRBJ2-7; 9 nucleotides agree with TRBD2. Germline trimming cut 3 bases from V and 7 bases from J; bases unmatched to any gene: 4. This CDR3 has 12 residues. CDR1 is DFQATT and CDR2 is SNEGSKA in the germline V gene (reference sequence). CDR3 coding DNA: TGCAGTGCTAGGGGACTAGCAGGAGAGCAGTACGTC. Amino acid sequence: CSARGLAGEQYV.

This clonotype was picked up a small number of times. The chain employs TRBV24-1 and TRBJ1-3; D possibly corresponds to TRBD1 (5 bases). Trimming pared 4 bases from V and 7 bases from J, leaving 19 bases between. CDR1 is KGHDR, CDR2 SFDVKD, per germline. This CDR3 region has 16 residues. The CDR3 spells CATSDPSGQGTNTIYF. The CDR3 coding sequence is TGTGCCACCAGTGACCCCTCGGGGCAGGGAACCAACACCATATATTTT.

This clonotype was counted at least ten times. The chain recombines TRBV20-1 with TRBJ2-7; D ambiguous. Trimming stripped 1 base from V and 4 bases from J, with 8 bases between. In germline, CDR1 is DFQATT, CDR2 SNEGSKA (reference sequence). There are 12 residues in the CDR3. CDR3 region: CSARGIKYEQYF. In DNA form, the CDR3 reads TGCAGTGCTAGAGGGATCAAATACGAGCAGTACTTC.

V and J are TRBV14 and TRBJ2-5, with D hard to call. V shed 1 base and J shed 1 base, with 10 bases lying between them. The CDR3 has 15 amino acids. CDR1 is SGHDN and CDR2 is FVKESK in the germline V gene. The CDR3 coding sequence is TGTGCCAGCAGCCAAGTTGGCAACTTCCAAGAGACCCAGTACTTC. It specifies CASSQVGNFQETQYF. Full variable domain (missing parts from reference TRBV14 and TRBJ2-5): EAGVTQFPSHSVIEKGQTVTLRCDPISGHDNLYWYRRVMGKEIKFLLHFVKESKQDESGMPNNRFLAERTGGTYSTLKVQPAELEDSGVYFCASSQVGNFQETQYFGPGTRLLVL.

The J gene is TRBJ2-7, the V gene TRBV6-2 or TRBV6-3; 7 nucleotides align to TRBD2. The CDR3 runs 13 residues. After removal of 10 bases from V and 1 base from J, the junction contained 7 bases not matched to a gene. Germline V gives CDR1 MNHEY, CDR2 SVGEGT. The CDR3 here is CAIRGSSSYEQYV. The CDR3, as DNA: TGTGCCATCCGCGGGAGCTCGTCCTACGAGCAGTACGTC.

This clonotype was seen at least ten times. V gene TRBV12-3 or TRBV12-4 combines with J gene TRBJ2-2, with 9 bases matching TRBD2. V dropped 2 bases and J dropped 0; count of bases not matched to a gene: 4. CDR3 length equals 17 residues. The CDR3 sequence is CASSLSGLAPNTGELFF. CDR3 in DNA: TGTGCCAGCAGTTTAAGCGGACTAGCGCCGAACACCGGGGAGCTGTTTTTT.

This clonotype has ten or more counts. The rearrangement joins TRBV12-3 or TRBV12-4 to TRBJ1-5; tentative D call: TRBD1 (5 bases). The CDR3 covers 19 residues. Trimming cost V 4 bases and J 4 bases, with 26 bases left between them. The CDR3 DNA is TGTGCCAGCAGTTCCGGGGACCGAAGGGTGGGGAGAAGTAATCAGCCCCAGCATTTT. The encoded protein is CASSSGDRRVGRSNQPQHF.

This clonotype was seen at least ten times. The chain uses TRBV29-1 and TRBJ2-2; TRBD1 might be the D (6 bases). The CDR3 contains 17 residues. Germline-derived CDR1 and CDR2 are SQVTM and ANQGSEA. The V end was cut by 7 bases, the J end by 1 base, with 22 bases between. The CDR3: CSGGGDTGHGNTGELFF. Here the CDR3 DNA reads TGCAGCGGTGGGGGTGATACGGGACACGGGAACACCGGGGAGCTGTTTTTT.